The entry below describes one TCR beta chain. Its antigen is currently unknown. Primers included in the PCR were 60 Vbeta and 13 Jbeta primers. The table came from immunoSEQ multiplex PCR; TCRdb's copy has only in-frame clones and leaves some out. In the table there are some 180,000 clones, about 77% of which are singletons. The data are from a study of cytomegalovirus exposure and HLA in healthy donors. Study summary: Among approximately 390 genotyped donors, roughly 81% fell in the Caucasian-associated ancestry cluster.

Study findings and constraints: A later analysis linked a missense variant in DCLRE1C to the trimming of TCR beta V and J genes. An Asian-associated ancestry cluster reportedly showed fewer N-insertions than the roughly 670-donor mean in a later analysis. In an earlier analysis, productive rearrangement rates for most beta V segments clustered near 87% or 30%.

The sample was PBMCs. The clonotype was recovered from a woman aged 30 to 39 in good health and CMV-seropositive.

CDR3 sequence: CASKAGYSNQPQHF. The CDR3 region has the DNA TGTGCCAGCAAAGCAGGGTATAGCAATCAGCCCCAGCATTTT. This chain connects TRBV6-1 to TRBJ1-5, with D perhaps matching TRBD1 (5 bases). CDR1 MNHNS and CDR2 SASEGT come from the germline V gene. This CDR3 is built from 14 residues. V lost 7 bases and J 0 bases, leaving 10 bases between the germline ends.